The source of this T cell receptor beta chain is a study of fetal regulatory T cell absence and autoimmunity. Overall study findings and caveats: Compared with cord blood, pancreas showed oligoclonal TCR enrichment, some clones over 80-fold. Pancreas and cord blood did not differ much in TRB family usage.

This was a survey-level run. Clones were read by immunoSEQ multiplex PCR, and TCRdb kept only the in-frame ones, dropping some. The sample yields 45,000 to 50,000 clones, about 79% seen once. Turning to this clone: Its cognate antigen is unknown.

The V gene's germline CDR1 is LGHNT and CDR2 FRNRAP. There are 14 residues in the CDR3. With V trimmed by 6 bases and J by 3 bases, 5 bases remained unmatched. Sequencing input: cord blood. The J gene is TRBJ2-7, the V gene TRBV12-5; 10 nucleotides agree with TRBD1. The clonotype originates from a newborn boy with IPEX syndrome. The CDR3 DNA follows: TGTGCTAGTGGGTTTTGGACAGGGGGCTACGAGCAGTACTTC. This sequence encodes CASGFWTGGYEQYF.